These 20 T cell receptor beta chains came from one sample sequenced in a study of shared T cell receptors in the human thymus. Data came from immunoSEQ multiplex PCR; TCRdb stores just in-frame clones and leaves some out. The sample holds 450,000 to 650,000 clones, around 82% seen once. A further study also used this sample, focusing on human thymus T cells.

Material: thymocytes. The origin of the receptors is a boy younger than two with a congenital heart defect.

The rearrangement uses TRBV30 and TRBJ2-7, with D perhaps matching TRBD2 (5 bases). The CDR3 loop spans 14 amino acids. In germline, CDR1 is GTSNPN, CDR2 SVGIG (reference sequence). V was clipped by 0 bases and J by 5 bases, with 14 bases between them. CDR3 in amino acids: CAWSVIERSNEQYF. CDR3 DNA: TGTGCCTGGAGTGTTATTGAGCGGTCCAACGAGCAGTACTTC. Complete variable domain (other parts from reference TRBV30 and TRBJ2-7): SQTIHQWPATLVQPVGSPLSLECTVEGTSNPNLYWYRQAAGRGLQLLFYSVGIGQISSEVPQNLSASRPQDRQFILSSKKLLLSDSGFYLCAWSVIERSNEQYFGPGTRLTVT.

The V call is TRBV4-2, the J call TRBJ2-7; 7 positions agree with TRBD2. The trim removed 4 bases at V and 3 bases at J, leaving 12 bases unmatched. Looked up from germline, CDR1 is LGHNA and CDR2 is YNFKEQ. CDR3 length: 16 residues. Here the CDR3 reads CASSRTPWTRHYEQYF. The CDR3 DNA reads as TGTGCCAGCAGCCGTACCCCCTGGACTAGACACTACGAGCAGTACTTC.

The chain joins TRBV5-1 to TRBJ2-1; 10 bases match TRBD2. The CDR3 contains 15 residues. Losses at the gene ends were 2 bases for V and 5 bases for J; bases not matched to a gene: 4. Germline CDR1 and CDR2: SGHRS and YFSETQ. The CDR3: CASSFEREGNNEQFF. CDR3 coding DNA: TGCGCCAGCAGCTTCGAGCGGGAGGGAAACAATGAGCAGTTCTTC.

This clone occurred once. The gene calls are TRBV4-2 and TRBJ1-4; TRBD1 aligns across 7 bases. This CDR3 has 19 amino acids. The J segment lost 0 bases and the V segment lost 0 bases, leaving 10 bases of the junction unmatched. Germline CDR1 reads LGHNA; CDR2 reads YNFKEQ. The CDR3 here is CASSQDPKGRGTTNEKLFF. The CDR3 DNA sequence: TGTGCCAGCAGCCAAGACCCGAAGGGCAGGGGGACAACTAATGAAAAACTGTTTTTT.

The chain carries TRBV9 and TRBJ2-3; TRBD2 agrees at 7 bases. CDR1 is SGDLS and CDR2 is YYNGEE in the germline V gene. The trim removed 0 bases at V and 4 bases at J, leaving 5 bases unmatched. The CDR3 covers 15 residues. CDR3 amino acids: CASSVGGRAPDTQYF. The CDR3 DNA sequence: TGTGCCAGCAGCGTAGGGGGGAGGGCCCCAGATACGCAGTATTTT. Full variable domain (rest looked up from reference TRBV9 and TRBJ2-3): DSGVTQTPKHLITATGQRVTLRCSPRSGDLSVYWYQQSLDQGLQFLIQYYNGEERAKGNILERFSAQQFPDLHSELNLSSLELGDSALYFCASSVGGRAPDTQYFGPGTRLTVL.

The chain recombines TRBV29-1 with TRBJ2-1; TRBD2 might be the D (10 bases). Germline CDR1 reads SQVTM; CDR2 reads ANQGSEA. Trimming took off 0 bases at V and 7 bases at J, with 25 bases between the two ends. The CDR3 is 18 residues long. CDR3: CSVEEDRGSLAGDNEQFF. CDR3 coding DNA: TGCAGCGTTGAAGAAGACAGGGGGTCGCTAGCGGGGGATAATGAGCAGTTCTTC.

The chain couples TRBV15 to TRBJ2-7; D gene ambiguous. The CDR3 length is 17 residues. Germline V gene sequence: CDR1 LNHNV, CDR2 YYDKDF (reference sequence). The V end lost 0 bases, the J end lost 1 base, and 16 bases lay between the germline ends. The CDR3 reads CATSRDVLSHWSYEQYF. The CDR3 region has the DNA TGTGCCACCAGCAGAGATGTTCTTTCACATTGGTCCTACGAGCAGTACTTC. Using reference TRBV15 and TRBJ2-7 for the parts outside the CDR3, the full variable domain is DAMVIQNPRYQVTQFGKPVTLSCSQTLNHNVMYWYQQKSSQAPKLLFHYYDKDFNNEADTPDNFQSRRPNTSFCFLDIRSPGLGDTAMYLCATSRDVLSHWSYEQYFGPGTRLTVT.

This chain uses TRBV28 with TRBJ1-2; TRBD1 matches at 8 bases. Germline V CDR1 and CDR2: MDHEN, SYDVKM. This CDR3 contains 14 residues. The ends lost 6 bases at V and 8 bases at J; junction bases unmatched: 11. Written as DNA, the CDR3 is TGTGCCAGCAGGGATACAGGGGGGGTGCGAGGCTACACCTTC. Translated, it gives CASRDTGGVRGYTF.

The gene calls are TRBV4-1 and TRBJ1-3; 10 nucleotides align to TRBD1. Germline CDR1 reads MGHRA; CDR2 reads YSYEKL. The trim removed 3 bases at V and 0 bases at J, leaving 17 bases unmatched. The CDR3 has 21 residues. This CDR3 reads CASSHPTLGTGAPSSGNTIYF. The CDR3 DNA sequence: TGCGCCAGCAGCCACCCAACCCTTGGGACAGGGGCCCCTTCCTCTGGAAACACCATATATTTT.

The CDR3 sequence: CASRPTAGQGIYGYTF. DNA for the CDR3: TGTGCCAGTAGGCCGACTGCCGGACAGGGGATCTATGGCTACACCTTC. This chain uses TRBV19 with TRBJ1-2, with 9 bases fitting TRBD1. This CDR3 is 16 amino acids long. With V trimmed by 6 bases and J by 4 bases, 12 bases remained unmatched. Per the germline V gene, CDR1 is LNHDA and CDR2 is SQIVND (reference sequence).

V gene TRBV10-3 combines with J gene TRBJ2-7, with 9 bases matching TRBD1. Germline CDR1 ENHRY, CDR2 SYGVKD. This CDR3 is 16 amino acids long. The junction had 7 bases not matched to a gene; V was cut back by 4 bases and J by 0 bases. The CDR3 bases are TGTGCCATCAGTGGTCCGGGACAGGGCCTCTCCTACGAGCAGTACTTC. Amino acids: CAISGPGQGLSYEQYF.

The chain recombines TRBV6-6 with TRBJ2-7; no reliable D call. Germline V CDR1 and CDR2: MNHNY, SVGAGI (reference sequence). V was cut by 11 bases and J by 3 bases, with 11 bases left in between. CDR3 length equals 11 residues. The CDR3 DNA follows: TGTGCCCACGAGCGTTACTACGAGCAGTACTTC. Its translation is CAHERYYEQYF.

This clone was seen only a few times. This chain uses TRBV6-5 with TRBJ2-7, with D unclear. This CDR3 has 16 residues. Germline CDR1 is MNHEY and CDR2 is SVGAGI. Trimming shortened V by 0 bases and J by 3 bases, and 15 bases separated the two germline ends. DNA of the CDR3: TGTGCCAGCAGTTACTCCACGATAGTTCAAGTCTACGAGCAGTACTTC. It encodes CASSYSTIVQVYEQYF.

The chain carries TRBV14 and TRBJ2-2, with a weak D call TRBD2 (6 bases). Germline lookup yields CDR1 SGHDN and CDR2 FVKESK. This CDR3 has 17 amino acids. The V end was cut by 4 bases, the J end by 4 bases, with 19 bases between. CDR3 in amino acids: CASSPLRASEGTGELFF. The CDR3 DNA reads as TGTGCCAGCAGCCCCCTTCGGGCTAGCGAGGGCACCGGGGAGCTGTTTTTT.

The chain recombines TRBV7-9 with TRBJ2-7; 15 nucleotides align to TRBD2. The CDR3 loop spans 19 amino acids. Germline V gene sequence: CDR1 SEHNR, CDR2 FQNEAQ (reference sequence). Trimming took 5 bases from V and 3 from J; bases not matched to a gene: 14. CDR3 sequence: CASSPLSRTSGRASYEQYF. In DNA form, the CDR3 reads TGTGCCAGCAGCCCATTGTCGCGGACTAGCGGGAGGGCCAGCTACGAGCAGTACTTC.

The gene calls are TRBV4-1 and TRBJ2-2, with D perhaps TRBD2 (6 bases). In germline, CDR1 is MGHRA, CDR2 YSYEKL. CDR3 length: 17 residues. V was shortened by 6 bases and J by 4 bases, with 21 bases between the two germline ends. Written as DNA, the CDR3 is TGCGCCAGCAGTCCAGGCCTCGGGAGTCCCATCACCGGGGAGCTGTTTTTT. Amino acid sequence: CASSPGLGSPITGELFF.

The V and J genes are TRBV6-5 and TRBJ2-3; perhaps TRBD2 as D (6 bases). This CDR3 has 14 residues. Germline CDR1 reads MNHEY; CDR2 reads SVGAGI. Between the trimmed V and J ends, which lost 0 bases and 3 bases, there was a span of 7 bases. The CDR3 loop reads CASSYSGGTDTQYF. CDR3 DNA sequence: TGTGCCAGCAGTTACTCGGGGGGTACAGATACGCAGTATTTT.

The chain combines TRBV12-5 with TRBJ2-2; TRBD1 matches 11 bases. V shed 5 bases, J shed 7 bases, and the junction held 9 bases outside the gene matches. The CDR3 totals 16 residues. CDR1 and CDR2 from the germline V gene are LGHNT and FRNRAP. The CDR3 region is CASGPRTGGANGELFF. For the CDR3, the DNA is TGTGCTAGTGGTCCCCGGACAGGGGGCGCGAACGGGGAGCTGTTTTTT.

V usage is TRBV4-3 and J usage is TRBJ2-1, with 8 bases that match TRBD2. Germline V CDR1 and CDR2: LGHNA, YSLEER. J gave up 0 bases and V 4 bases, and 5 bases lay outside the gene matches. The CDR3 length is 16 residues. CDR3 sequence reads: CASSRNTSGSYNEQFF. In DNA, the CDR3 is TGCGCCAGCAGCCGAAATACTAGCGGCTCCTACAATGAGCAGTTCTTC.

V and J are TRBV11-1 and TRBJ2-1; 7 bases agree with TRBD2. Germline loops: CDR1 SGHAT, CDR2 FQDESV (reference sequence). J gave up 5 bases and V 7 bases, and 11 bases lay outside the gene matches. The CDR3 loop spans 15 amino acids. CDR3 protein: CASMRQAGADNEQFF. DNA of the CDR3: TGTGCCAGCATGCGTCAGGCGGGAGCAGACAATGAGCAGTTCTTC.